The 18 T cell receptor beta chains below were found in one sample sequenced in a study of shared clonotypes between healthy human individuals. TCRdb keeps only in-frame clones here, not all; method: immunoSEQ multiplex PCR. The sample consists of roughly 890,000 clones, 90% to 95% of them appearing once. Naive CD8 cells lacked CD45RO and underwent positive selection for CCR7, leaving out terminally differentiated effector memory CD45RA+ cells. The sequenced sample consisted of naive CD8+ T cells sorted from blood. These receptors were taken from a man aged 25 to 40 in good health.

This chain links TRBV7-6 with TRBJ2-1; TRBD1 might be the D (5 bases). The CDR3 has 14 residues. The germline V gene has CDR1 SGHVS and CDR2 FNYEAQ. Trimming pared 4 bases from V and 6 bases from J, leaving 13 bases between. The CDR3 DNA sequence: TGTGCCAGCAGCTCTCAGGGCCTCGTCAATGAGCAGTTCTTC. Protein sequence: CASSSQGLVNEQFF.

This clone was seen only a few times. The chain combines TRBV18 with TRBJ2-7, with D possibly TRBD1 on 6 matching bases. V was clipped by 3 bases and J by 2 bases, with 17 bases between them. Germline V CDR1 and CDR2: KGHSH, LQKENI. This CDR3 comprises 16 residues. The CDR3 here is CASSPPGPAGAYEQYF. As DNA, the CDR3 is TGTGCCAGCTCACCCCCAGGGCCCGCAGGGGCCTACGAGCAGTACTTC.

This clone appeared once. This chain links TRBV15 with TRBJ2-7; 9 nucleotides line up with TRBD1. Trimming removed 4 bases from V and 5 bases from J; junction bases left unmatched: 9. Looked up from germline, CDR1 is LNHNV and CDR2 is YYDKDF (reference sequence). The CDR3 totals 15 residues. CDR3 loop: CATSKTGTGLDEQYF. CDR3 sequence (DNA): TGTGCCACCAGCAAAACCGGGACAGGGTTGGACGAGCAGTACTTC.

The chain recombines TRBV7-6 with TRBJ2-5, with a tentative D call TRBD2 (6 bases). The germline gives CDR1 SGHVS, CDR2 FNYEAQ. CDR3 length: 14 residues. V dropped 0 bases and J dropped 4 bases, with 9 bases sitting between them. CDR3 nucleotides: TGTGCCAGCAGCTTAGCGACTAGGGGAGAGACCCAGTACTTC. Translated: CASSLATRGETQYF.

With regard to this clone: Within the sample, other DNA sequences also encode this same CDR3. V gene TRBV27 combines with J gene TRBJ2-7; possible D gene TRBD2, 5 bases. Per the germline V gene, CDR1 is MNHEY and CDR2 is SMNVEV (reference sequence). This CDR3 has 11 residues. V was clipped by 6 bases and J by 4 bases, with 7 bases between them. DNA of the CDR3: TGTGCCAGCAGCGGGAATTACGAGCAGTACTTC. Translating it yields CASSGNYEQYF.

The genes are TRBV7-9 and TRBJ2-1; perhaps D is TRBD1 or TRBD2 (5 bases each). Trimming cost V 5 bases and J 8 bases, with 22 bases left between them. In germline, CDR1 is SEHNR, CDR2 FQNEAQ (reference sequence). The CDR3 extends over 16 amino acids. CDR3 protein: CASSNTRVGTGHEQFF. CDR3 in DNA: TGTGCCAGCAGCAACACTAGGGTTGGCACGGGGCATGAGCAGTTCTTC.

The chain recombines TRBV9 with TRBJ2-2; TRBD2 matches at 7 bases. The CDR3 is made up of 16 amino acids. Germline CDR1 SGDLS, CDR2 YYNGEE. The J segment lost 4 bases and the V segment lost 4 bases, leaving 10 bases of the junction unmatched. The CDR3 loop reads CASSSYSGPPTGELFF. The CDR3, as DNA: TGTGCCAGCAGCTCATATAGCGGGCCCCCCACCGGGGAGCTGTTTTTT.

CDR3 sequence reads: CASSIPRSGYNEQFF. The CDR3 bases are TGTGCCAGTAGTATTCCTCGGAGCGGCTACAATGAGCAGTTCTTC. The chain joins TRBV19 to TRBJ2-1; tentative D call: TRBD2 (5 bases). CDR1 and CDR2 from the germline V gene are LNHDA and SQIVND (reference sequence). This CDR3 region has 15 residues. The germline V and J ends were trimmed by 3 bases and 3 bases, with 12 bases remaining between them.

CDR3 in DNA: TGTGCCAGCAGCTTAGAGGGGACAACTAATGAAAAACTGTTTTTT. This gives the protein CASSLEGTTNEKLFF. The chain has TRBV13 and TRBJ1-4, with D perhaps matching TRBD1 (5 bases). The CDR3 is made up of 15 amino acids. Trimming removed 1 base from V and 0 bases from J, with 6 bases in between. Germline V gene data show CDR1 as PRHDT and CDR2 as FYEKMQ (reference sequence).

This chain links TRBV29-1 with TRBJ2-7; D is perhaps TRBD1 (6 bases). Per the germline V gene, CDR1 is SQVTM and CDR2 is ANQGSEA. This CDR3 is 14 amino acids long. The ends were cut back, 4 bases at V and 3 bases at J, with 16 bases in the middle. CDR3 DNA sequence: TGCAGCGTTGGTAGAACCGGGACACACTACGAGCAGTACTTC. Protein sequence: CSVGRTGTHYEQYF.

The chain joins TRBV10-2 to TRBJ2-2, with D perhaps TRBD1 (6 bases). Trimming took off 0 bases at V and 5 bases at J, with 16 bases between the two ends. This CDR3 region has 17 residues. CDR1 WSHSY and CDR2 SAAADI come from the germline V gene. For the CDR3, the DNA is TGCGCCAGCAGTGAGTCGTTGGGGGCACTGAGGACCGGGGAGCTGTTTTTT. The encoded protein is CASSESLGALRTGELFF.

Here the CDR3 reads CATSPAGGGYEQYF. CDR3 in DNA: TGTGCCACTAGCCCGGCGGGAGGCGGCTACGAGCAGTACTTC. V and J are TRBV15 and TRBJ2-7, with TRBD2 matching over 8 bases. The germline CDR1 and CDR2 sequences are LNHNV and YYDKDF (reference sequence). With 9 bases clipped from V and 3 bases from J, the junction kept 10 bases outside the gene matches. CDR3 length: 14 amino acids.

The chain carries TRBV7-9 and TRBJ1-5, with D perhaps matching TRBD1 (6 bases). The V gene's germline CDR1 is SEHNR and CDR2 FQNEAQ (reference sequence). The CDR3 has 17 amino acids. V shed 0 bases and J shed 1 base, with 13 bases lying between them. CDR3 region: CASSLANGDTSNQPQHF. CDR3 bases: TGTGCCAGCAGCTTAGCGAATGGGGACACCAGCAATCAGCCCCAGCATTTT.

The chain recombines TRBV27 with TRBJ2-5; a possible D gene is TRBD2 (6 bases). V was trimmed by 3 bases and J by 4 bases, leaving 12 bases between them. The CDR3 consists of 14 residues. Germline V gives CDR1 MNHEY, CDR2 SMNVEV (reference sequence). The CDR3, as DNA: TGTGCCAGCAGTTTTTTGGGAGGAGTAGAGACCCAGTACTTC. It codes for CASSFLGGVETQYF.

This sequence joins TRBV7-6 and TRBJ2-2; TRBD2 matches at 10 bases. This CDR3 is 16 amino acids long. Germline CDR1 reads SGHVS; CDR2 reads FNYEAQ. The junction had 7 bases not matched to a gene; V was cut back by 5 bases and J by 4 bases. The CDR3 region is CASSGEREGGTGELFF. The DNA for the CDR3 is TGTGCCAGCAGCGGTGAGCGGGAGGGGGGCACCGGGGAGCTGTTTTTT.

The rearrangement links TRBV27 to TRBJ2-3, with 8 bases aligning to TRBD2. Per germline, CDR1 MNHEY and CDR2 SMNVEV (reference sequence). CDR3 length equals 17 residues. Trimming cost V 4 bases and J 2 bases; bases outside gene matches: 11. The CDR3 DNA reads TGTGCCAGCAGTTCTCGGGTGGTAGCGGGAATCACAGATACGCAGTATTTT. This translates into CASSSRVVAGITDTQYF.

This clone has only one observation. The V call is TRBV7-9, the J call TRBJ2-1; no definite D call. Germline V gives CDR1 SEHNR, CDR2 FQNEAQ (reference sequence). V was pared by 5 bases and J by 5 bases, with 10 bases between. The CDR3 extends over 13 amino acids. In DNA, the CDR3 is TGTGCCAGCAGCCCACGTCTTAACAATGAGCAGTTCTTC. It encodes CASSPRLNNEQFF.

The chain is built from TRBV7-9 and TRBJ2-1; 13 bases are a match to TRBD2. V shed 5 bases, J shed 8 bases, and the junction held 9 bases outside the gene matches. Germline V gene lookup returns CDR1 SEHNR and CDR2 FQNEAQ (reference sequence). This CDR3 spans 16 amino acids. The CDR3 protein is CASSHPGLAGIDEQFF. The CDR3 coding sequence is TGTGCCAGCAGCCACCCGGGACTAGCGGGAATCGATGAGCAGTTCTTC. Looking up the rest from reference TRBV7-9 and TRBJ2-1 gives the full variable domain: DTGVSQNPRHKITKRGQNVTFRCDPISEHNRLYWYRQTLGQGPEFLTYFQNEAQLEKSRLLSDRFSAERPKGSFSTLEIQRTEQGDSAMYLCASSHPGLAGIDEQFFGPGTRLTVL.